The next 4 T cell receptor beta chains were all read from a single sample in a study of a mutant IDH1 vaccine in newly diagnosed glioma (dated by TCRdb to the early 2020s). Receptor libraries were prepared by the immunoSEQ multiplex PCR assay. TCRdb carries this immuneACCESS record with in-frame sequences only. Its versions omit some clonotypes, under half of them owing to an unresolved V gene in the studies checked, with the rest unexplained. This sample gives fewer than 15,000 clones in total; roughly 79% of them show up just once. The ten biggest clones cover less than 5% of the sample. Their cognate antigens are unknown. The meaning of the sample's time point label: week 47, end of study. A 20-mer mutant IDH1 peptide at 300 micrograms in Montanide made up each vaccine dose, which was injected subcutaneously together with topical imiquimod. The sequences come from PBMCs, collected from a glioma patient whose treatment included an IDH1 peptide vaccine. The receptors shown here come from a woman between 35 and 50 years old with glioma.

CDR3 coding DNA: TGTGCCAGCAGTTACTTCGGGGGTAGCTCACCCCTCCACTTT. It is translated as CASSYFGGSSPLHF. The chain links TRBV6-5 to TRBJ1-6, with a possible D match to TRBD1 (5 bases). The CDR3 covers 14 residues. The germline V gene has CDR1 MNHEY and CDR2 SVGAGI. V was trimmed by 1 base and J by 10 bases, leaving 11 bases between them.

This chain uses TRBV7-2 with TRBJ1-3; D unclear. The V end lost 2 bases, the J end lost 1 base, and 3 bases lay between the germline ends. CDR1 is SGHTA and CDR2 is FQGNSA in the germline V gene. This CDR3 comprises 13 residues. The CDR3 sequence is CASSLSSGNTIYF. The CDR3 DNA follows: TGTGCCAGCAGCTTATCGTCTGGAAACACCATATATTTT. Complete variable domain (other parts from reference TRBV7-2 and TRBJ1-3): GAGVSQSPSNKVTEKGKDVELRCDPISGHTALYWYRQSLGQGLEFLIYFQGNSAPDKSGLPSDRFSAERTGGSVSTLTIQRTQQEDSAVYLCASSLSSGNTIYFGEGSWLTVV.

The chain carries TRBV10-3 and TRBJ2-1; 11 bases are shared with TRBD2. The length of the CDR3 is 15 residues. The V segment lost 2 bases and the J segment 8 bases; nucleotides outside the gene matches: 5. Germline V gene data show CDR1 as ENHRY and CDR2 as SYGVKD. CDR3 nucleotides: TGTGCCATCAGTGAGCTCAATAGCGGGGGGGATGAGCAGTTCTTC. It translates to CAISELNSGGDEQFF.

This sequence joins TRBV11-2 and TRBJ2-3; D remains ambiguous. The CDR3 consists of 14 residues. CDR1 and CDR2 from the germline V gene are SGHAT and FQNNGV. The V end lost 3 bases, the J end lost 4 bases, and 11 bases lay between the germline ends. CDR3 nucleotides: TGTGCCAGCAGCTTCGTGGGCCCTCCAGATACGCAGTATTTT. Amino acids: CASSFVGPPDTQYF.